These T cell receptor beta chains were read from a single sample in a study of cytomegalovirus exposure and HLA in healthy donors. TCRdb's table, derived via immunoSEQ multiplex PCR, lists solely in-frame clones and lacks some. The sample records over 55,000 clones, roughly two thirds being singletons. The sample comprised PBMCs. These receptors all stem from a man aged 35 to 55 in good health and CMV-seropositive. Both conserved end residues are part of each CDR3. D genes are given only for firm matches. The size field is filled for only some rows; it gives once, few, many or a size class.

clone size: -; J gene: TRBJ1-4; D gene: TRBD1; V gene: TRBV28; CDR3 protein: CASSTSGTGVGKLFF; CDR3 DNA: TGTGCCAGCAGTACCTCCGGGACAGGGGTGGGAAAACTGTTTTTT
clone size: -; J gene: TRBJ1-1; D gene: -; V gene: TRBV5-1; CDR3 protein: CASSLETEAFF; CDR3 DNA: TGCGCCAGCAGCTTAGAGACTGAAGCTTTCTTT
clone size: -; J gene: TRBJ1-1; D gene: TRBD1; V gene: TRBV6-1; CDR3 protein: CASSDRGPNTEAFF; CDR3 DNA: TGTGCCAGCAGTGACAGGGGGCCAAACACTGAAGCTTTCTTT
clone size: -; J gene: TRBJ1-5; D gene: TRBD1; V gene: TRBV28; CDR3 protein: CASWDRGLSNQPQHF; CDR3 DNA: TGTGCCAGCTGGGACAGGGGCCTTAGCAATCAGCCCCAGCATTTT
clone size: -; J gene: TRBJ2-5; D gene: -; V gene: TRBV6-5; CDR3 protein: CASSYSGRGEETQYF; CDR3 DNA: TGTGCCAGCAGTTACTCGGGCAGGGGAGAAGAGACCCAGTACTTC
clone size: once; J gene: TRBJ1-1; D gene: -; V gene: TRBV5-1; CDR3 protein: CASTEEGRDTEAFF; CDR3 DNA: TGCGCCAGCACTGAGGAGGGGAGAGACACTGAAGCTTTCTTT
clone size: -; J gene: TRBJ2-1; D gene: -; V gene: TRBV6-6; CDR3 protein: CASSADSQQFF; CDR3 DNA: TGTGCCAGCAGTGCCGACAGCCAGCAGTTCTTC
clone size: -; J gene: TRBJ2-3; D gene: -; V gene: TRBV9; CDR3 protein: CASSVEGGRGTDTQYF; CDR3 DNA: TGTGCCAGCAGCGTAGAGGGGGGGAGGGGTACAGATACGCAGTATTTT
clone size: medium-sized; J gene: TRBJ2-7; D gene: -; V gene: TRBV28; CDR3 protein: CASSLLGQNLYEQYF; CDR3 DNA: TGTGCCAGCAGTTTATTGGGCCAGAACCTTTACGAGCAGTACTTC
clone size: few; J gene: TRBJ1-5; D gene: -; V gene: TRBV7-2; CDR3 protein: CASSLWVGRGQPQHF; CDR3 DNA: TGTGCCAGCAGCTTATGGGTGGGAAGGGGGCAGCCCCAGCATTTT
clone size: -; J gene: TRBJ2-2; D gene: -; V gene: TRBV28; CDR3 protein: CASSPRDWNTGELFF; CDR3 DNA: TGTGCCAGCAGCCCCCGGGACTGGAACACCGGGGAGCTGTTTTTT
clone size: -; J gene: TRBJ2-7; D gene: -; V gene: TRBV15; CDR3 protein: CATSRDGGAAYEQYF; CDR3 DNA: TGTGCCACCAGCAGAGATGGGGGGGCAGCCTACGAGCAGTACTTC
clone size: -; J gene: TRBJ1-4; D gene: TRBD1; V gene: TRBV5-6; CDR3 protein: CASSRTGTDQKLFF; CDR3 DNA: TGTGCCAGCAGCAGGACCGGGACAGACCAAAAACTGTTTTTT
clone size: -; J gene: TRBJ1-2; D gene: -; V gene: TRBV6-1; CDR3 protein: CATVPSLTGVYGYTF; CDR3 DNA: TGTGCCACCGTCCCGTCCTTGACAGGAGTCTATGGCTACACCTTC
clone size: -; J gene: TRBJ2-3; D gene: -; V gene: TRBV28; CDR3 protein: CASSSGWDTQYF; CDR3 DNA: TGTGCCAGCAGTTCCGGTTGGGATACGCAGTATTTT
clone size: -; J gene: TRBJ2-6; D gene: -; V gene: TRBV4-1; CDR3 protein: CASSQDLRVSGANVLTF; CDR3 DNA: TGCGCCAGCAGCCAAGACCTTCGGGTCTCTGGGGCCAACGTCCTGACTTTC
clone size: -; J gene: TRBJ2-6; D gene: -; V gene: TRBV28; CDR3 protein: CATLTAGANVLTF; CDR3 DNA: TGTGCCACCCTGACAGCTGGGGCCAACGTCCTGACTTTC
clone size: few; J gene: TRBJ2-1; D gene: TRBD2; V gene: TRBV7-6; CDR3 protein: CASSLREGNEQFF; CDR3 DNA: TGTGCCAGCAGCTTGCGGGAGGGGAATGAGCAGTTCTTC
clone size: -; J gene: TRBJ2-7; D gene: -; V gene: TRBV27; CDR3 protein: CASSLGKTRDEQYF; CDR3 DNA: TGTGCCAGCAGTTTGGGGAAAACGAGGGACGAGCAGTACTTC
clone size: -; J gene: TRBJ2-7; D gene: TRBD2; V gene: TRBV4-2; CDR3 protein: CASSQGGSSYEQYF; CDR3 DNA: TGTGCCAGCAGCCAAGGCGGGAGTTCCTACGAGCAGTACTTC
clone size: -; J gene: TRBJ2-5; D gene: TRBD1; V gene: TRBV28; CDR3 protein: CASSRTGGYKTQYF; CDR3 DNA: TGTGCCAGCAGCCGGACAGGGGGCTATAAGACCCAGTACTTC
clone size: -; J gene: TRBJ2-6; D gene: -; V gene: TRBV5-1; CDR3 protein: CASSRGQLSGANVLTF; CDR3 DNA: TGCGCCAGCAGCCGCGGACAGCTCTCTGGGGCCAACGTCCTGACTTTC
clone size: -; J gene: TRBJ1-2; D gene: -; V gene: TRBV5-4; CDR3 protein: CASSLRLRGGDGYTF; CDR3 DNA: TGTGCCAGCAGCTTGAGGCTCCGGGGCGGGGATGGCTACACCTTC
clone size: -; J gene: TRBJ1-2; D gene: TRBD1; V gene: TRBV5-1; CDR3 protein: CASSAKGAGGGYTF; CDR3 DNA: TGCGCCAGCAGCGCCAAGGGGGCGGGCGGTGGCTACACCTTC
clone size: -; J gene: TRBJ2-7; D gene: TRBD1; V gene: TRBV6-1; CDR3 protein: CASSEGQGSYEQYF; CDR3 DNA: TGTGCCAGCAGTGAGGGACAGGGCTCCTACGAGCAGTACTTC
clone size: few; J gene: TRBJ1-1; D gene: -; V gene: TRBV28; CDR3 protein: CASSFWGWQEAFF; CDR3 DNA: TGTGCCAGCAGTTTTTGGGGCTGGCAGGAAGCTTTCTTT
clone size: -; J gene: TRBJ2-3; D gene: -; V gene: TRBV28; CDR3 protein: CASRREDTQYF; CDR3 DNA: TGTGCCAGCAGACGGGAGGATACGCAGTATTTT
clone size: few; J gene: TRBJ2-6; D gene: -; V gene: TRBV12-5; CDR3 protein: CASGPEVGVLTF; CDR3 DNA: TGTGCTAGTGGCCCGGAGGTTGGCGTCCTGACTTTC
clone size: once; J gene: TRBJ1-2; D gene: TRBD1; V gene: TRBV4-3; CDR3 protein: CASSHLTGGGYGYTF; CDR3 DNA: TGCGCCAGCAGCCACTTGACAGGGGGCGGCTATGGCTACACCTTC
clone size: -; J gene: TRBJ1-1; D gene: -; V gene: TRBV5-4; CDR3 protein: CASSLNGGAEAFF; CDR3 DNA: TGTGCCAGCAGCTTAAACGGAGGGGCTGAAGCTTTCTTT
clone size: -; J gene: TRBJ2-5; D gene: -; V gene: TRBV4-2; CDR3 protein: CASSQDVTDIQETQYF; CDR3 DNA: TGTGCCAGCAGCCAAGATGTCACAGATATACAAGAGACCCAGTACTTC
clone size: -; J gene: TRBJ2-1; D gene: TRBD1; V gene: TRBV11-2; CDR3 protein: CASSGTVNEQFF; CDR3 DNA: TGTGCCAGCAGCGGGACAGTCAATGAGCAGTTCTTC
clone size: once; J gene: TRBJ1-1; D gene: -; V gene: TRBV29-1; CDR3 protein: CSARVGGAVGTEAFF; CDR3 DNA: TGCAGCGCCCGAGTCGGGGGGGCCGTCGGCACTGAAGCTTTCTTT
clone size: -; J gene: TRBJ1-2; D gene: -; V gene: TRBV7-2; CDR3 protein: CASSFLDKEYGYTF; CDR3 DNA: TGTGCCAGCAGCTTTCTGGACAAAGAGTATGGCTACACCTTC
clone size: -; J gene: TRBJ2-5; D gene: TRBD2; V gene: TRBV5-1; CDR3 protein: CASSGGGLATKETQYF; CDR3 DNA: TGCGCCAGCAGTGGTGGGGGACTAGCTACAAAAGAGACCCAGTACTTC
clone size: -; J gene: TRBJ2-7; D gene: TRBD1; V gene: TRBV6-5; CDR3 protein: CASRPGTGGNEQYF; CDR3 DNA: TGTGCCAGCAGACCGGGGACAGGGGGCAACGAGCAGTACTTC
clone size: -; J gene: TRBJ1-2; D gene: TRBD1; V gene: TRBV9; CDR3 protein: CASSVGGQGARGYTF; CDR3 DNA: TGTGCCAGCAGCGTAGGGGGACAGGGGGCGCGTGGCTACACCTTC
clone size: -; J gene: TRBJ2-1; D gene: TRBD2; V gene: TRBV5-1; CDR3 protein: CASSSSRLAGVGNEQFF; CDR3 DNA: TGCGCCAGCAGCTCTTCCCGACTAGCGGGAGTTGGCAATGAGCAGTTCTTC
clone size: -; J gene: TRBJ1-1; D gene: -; V gene: TRBV7-6; CDR3 protein: CASSLGSHRGGTEAFF; CDR3 DNA: TGTGCCAGCAGCTTAGGATCACACCGAGGGGGCACTGAAGCTTTCTTT
clone size: -; J gene: TRBJ2-3; D gene: TRBD2; V gene: TRBV4-1; CDR3 protein: CASSPLLAGAGGSQYF; CDR3 DNA: TGCGCCAGCAGCCCCCTACTAGCGGGGGCCGGGGGATCGCAGTATTTT
clone size: few; J gene: TRBJ2-7; D gene: -; V gene: TRBV5-3; CDR3 protein: CARCSVEQYF; CDR3 DNA: TGTGCCAGATGTTCGGTGGAGCAGTACTTC
clone size: -; J gene: TRBJ1-2; D gene: -; V gene: TRBV5-3; CDR3 protein: CARSPTEEVLNYGYTF; CDR3 DNA: TGTGCCAGAAGCCCGACGGAGGAGGTACTTAACTATGGCTACACCTTC